These T cell receptor beta chains were read from a single sample in a study of blood T cell repertoires in COVID-19. Here immunoSEQ multiplex PCR was the method, and the copy in TCRdb shows in-frame clones only, minus some. The sample holds a few hundred thousand clones; about 82% are singletons and the top ten take around 1.7%. Specimen: peripheral blood. The receptors here all came from a woman between 45 and 65 years old with acute or convalescent COVID-19. CDR3s include the opening cysteine and the closing phenylalanine or tryptophan. D genes are given only for firm matches. Clone size is shown for a subset of rows, as once, few, many or a class of expanded clone.

CDR3 protein	CDR3 DNA	J gene	V gene	clone size	D gene
CAWSALWGLTLNIQYF	TGTGCCTGGAGTGCCCTGTGGGGGCTCACACTAAACATTCAGTACTTC	TRBJ2-4	TRBV30	.	.
CASSFEALGQELGEQYF	TGTGCCAGCAGCTTTGAAGCGTTGGGACAGGAACTCGGCGAGCAGTACTTC	TRBJ2-7	TRBV13	.	TRBD1
CASSSTGRHEQFF	TGTGCCAGCAGTTCGACAGGGCGTCATGAGCAGTTCTTC	TRBJ2-1	TRBV28	.	TRBD1
CSVSRDTSGNTIYF	TGCAGCGTCTCCCGGGACACCTCTGGAAACACCATATATTTT	TRBJ1-3	TRBV29-1	.	.
CASSIGTGLGYTF	TGTGCCAGTAGTATTGGGACAGGGCTTGGCTACACCTTC	TRBJ1-2	TRBV19	.	TRBD1
CASSYSGTGGDPLHF	TGTGCCAGCAGCTACTCCGGGACAGGGGGCGACCCCCTCCACTTT	TRBJ1-6	TRBV7-9	.	TRBD1
CASSYLPLARNEQFF	TGTGCCAGCAGTTACCTTCCCTTAGCCCGGAATGAGCAGTTCTTC	TRBJ2-1	TRBV6-2/TRBV6-3	.	.
CATSSSRGPGQGAQDTQYF	TGTGCCACCAGCTCTTCAAGGGGCCCGGGACAGGGGGCACAAGATACGCAGTATTTT	TRBJ2-3	TRBV24-1	once	TRBD1
CASTQGLSSYEQYF	TGCGCCAGCACCCAGGGCCTTTCCTCCTACGAGCAGTACTTC	TRBJ2-7	TRBV5-1	.	.
CASSFIGTGNHQPQHF	TGTGCCAGCAGCTTTATTGGGACAGGTAATCATCAGCCCCAGCATTTT	TRBJ1-5	TRBV11-3	.	TRBD1
CASSTGTSGRQGTDTQYF	TGCGCCAGCAGCACCGGGACTAGCGGGAGGCAAGGGACAGATACGCAGTATTTT	TRBJ2-3	TRBV5-1	.	TRBD2
CASNRLAGDEQYF	TGTGCCAGCAACCGACTAGCGGGAGATGAGCAGTACTTC	TRBJ2-7	TRBV2	.	TRBD2
CASSIREAGAYEQYF	TGTGCCAGTAGTATTCGCGAGGCCGGGGCCTACGAGCAGTACTTC	TRBJ2-7	TRBV19	.	.
CASSPGFPMNTEAFF	TGTGCCAGCAGTCCAGGGTTCCCAATGAACACTGAAGCTTTCTTT	TRBJ1-1	TRBV28	.	.
CASPQGPPSYEQYF	TGTGCCAGTCCGCAGGGGCCCCCATCCTACGAGCAGTACTTC	TRBJ2-7	TRBV6-5	.	.
CASSSIGGSNQPQHF	TGCGCCAGCAGCTCGATCGGGGGTAGCAATCAGCCCCAGCATTTT	TRBJ1-5	TRBV5-1	once	.
CASSLQGTGAETQYF	TGTGCCAGCAGCTTACAAGGGACAGGGGCCGAGACCCAGTACTTC	TRBJ2-5	TRBV11-2	few	TRBD1
CASSDVSSYEQYF	TGCGCCAGCAGTGATGTCAGCTCCTACGAGCAGTACTTC	TRBJ2-7	TRBV10-2	few	.
CASSAGAVGYTF	TGCGCCAGCAGCGCGGGGGCTGTAGGCTACACCTTC	TRBJ1-2	TRBV5-1	.	.
CASSLASVVEKLFF	TGTGCCAGCAGCTTAGCCTCGGTAGTTGAAAAACTGTTTTTT	TRBJ1-4	TRBV7-9	.	.
CASSRGLAGGSSYEQYF	TGTGCCAGCAGTCGCGGACTAGCGGGAGGGTCCTCCTACGAGCAGTACTTC	TRBJ2-7	TRBV5-4	once	TRBD2
CASSLSRDKYEQYF	TGTGCCAGCAGCTTGAGTAGGGACAAATACGAGCAGTACTTC	TRBJ2-7	TRBV5-6	.	.
CASSLVGDFEDEQYF	TGCGCCAGCAGCTTGGTGGGGGACTTCGAAGACGAGCAGTACTTC	TRBJ2-7	TRBV5-1	.	.
CASSPRTGGVYEQYF	TGTGCCAGCAGCCCCCGGACAGGTGGGGTCTACGAGCAGTACTTC	TRBJ2-7	TRBV3-1/TRBV3-2	.	TRBD1
CASSSGYGYTF	TGTGCCAGCAGCTCAGGCTATGGCTACACCTTC	TRBJ1-2	TRBV21-1	.	.
CASSRSGSYNEQFF	TGTGCCAGCAGTCGTAGCGGGAGCTACAATGAGCAGTTCTTC	TRBJ2-1	TRBV7-2	.	TRBD2
CASSLANYEQYF	TGTGCCAGCAGTTTAGCTAACTACGAGCAGTACTTC	TRBJ2-7	TRBV12-3/TRBV12-4	.	.
CATSENRGSGNTIYF	TGTGCCACCAGTGAAAACAGGGGATCTGGAAACACCATATATTTT	TRBJ1-3	TRBV24-1	.	TRBD1